The 28 T cell receptor beta chains presented below share a single source sample, sequenced in a study of blood T cells in healthy people across ages. Next came a second PCR, run for about 6 to 12 cycles, which used a sample-barcoded 5' primer along with a J-beta primer mix. TCRdb called the 5' RACE reads again in MiXCR, with one record for every CDR3 protein. The table records 780,000 or so distinct CDR3 sequences, 25% of them present only once. These data were also filed under a second study, of T cells of mothers and their children.

The sequenced material came from blood. The receptors originated from a boy younger than 18 in good health.

The genes are TRBV5-1 and TRBJ2-5; D may be TRBD2 (6 bases). The tail of the sequence fits TRBJ2-1 better, so the J call may be wrong. Germline lookup yields CDR1 SGHRS and CDR2 YFSETQ. This CDR3 contains 16 residues. The CDR3 nucleotides are TGCGCCAGCAGCCCCCGCATTTTGGAGGGTGAGAATGAGCAGTTCTTC. Translation: CASSPRILEGENEQFF.

This clonotype was observed a few times. J is TRBJ1-6 and V is TRBV9, with D perhaps TRBD1 (6 bases). Germline CDR1 reads SGDLS; CDR2 reads YYNGEE. V lost 0 bases and J lost 11, with 6 bases in between. The CDR3 totals 12 residues. DNA of the CDR3: TGTGCCAGCAGCGTAGGGGGGCCACCCCTCCACTTT. It codes for CASSVGGPPLHF.

The chain links TRBV7-9 to TRBJ2-3; either TRBD1 or TRBD2 may supply D (5 bases each). The V end lost 3 bases, the J end lost 2 bases, and 15 bases lay between the germline ends. The length of the CDR3 is 16 residues. Germline CDR1 is SEHNR and CDR2 is FQNEAQ (reference sequence). CDR3: CASSFDSLTNTDTQYF. The DNA of the CDR3 is TGTGCCAGCAGCTTCGACAGCCTGACTAACACAGATACGCAGTATTTT.

The chain couples TRBV14 to TRBJ2-5, with TRBD2 matching 11 bases. Trimming removed 4 bases from V and 4 bases from J; junction bases left unmatched: 11. Per the germline V gene, CDR1 is SGHDN and CDR2 is FVKESK. CDR3 length equals 17 residues. Here the CDR3 reads CASSRRLAGKRGETQYF. The CDR3 nucleotides are TGTGCCAGCAGCCGAAGACTAGCGGGGAAGAGAGGAGAGACCCAGTACTTC.

There are a few counts of this clonotype. V and J are TRBV6-2 or TRBV6-3 and TRBJ1-2; D remains ambiguous. In germline, CDR1 is MNHEY, CDR2 SVGEGT. Deletions cut 3 bases from V and 3 bases from J, with 14 bases between. CDR3 length: 15 residues. The CDR3 nucleotides read TGTGCCAGCAGTTATCCTGAGCGACTGCACTATGGCTACACCTTC. This gives the protein CASSYPERLHYGYTF.

The chain joins TRBV5-1 to TRBJ2-7; possibly TRBD2 for D (5 bases). This CDR3 contains 16 residues. Germline V gene sequence: CDR1 SGHRS, CDR2 YFSETQ. Deletions cut 4 bases from V and 2 bases from J, with 19 bases between. The CDR3 DNA follows: TGCGCCAGCAGCCAGCAGGTGGGGAGAGGCCCCTACGAGCAGTACTTC. Translated, it gives CASSQQVGRGPYEQYF.

This clonotype was found a few times. V is TRBV28 and J is TRBJ1-3, with D tentatively TRBD1 (5 bases). CDR1 is MDHEN, CDR2 SYDVKM, per germline. The V gene lost 3 bases and the J gene lost 4 bases, with 7 bases spanning the gap. The CDR3 runs to 13 residues. In DNA form, the CDR3 reads TGTGCCAGCAGTTTGACAGTCGGAAACACCATATATTTT. Amino acid sequence: CASSLTVGNTIYF. The full variable domain, rest sourced from reference TRBV28 and TRBJ1-3, is DVKVTQSSRYLVKRTGEKVFLECVQDMDHENMFWYRQDPGLGLRLIYFSYDVKMKEKGDIPEGYSVSREKKERFSLILESASTNQTSMYLCASSLTVGNTIYFGEGSWLTVV.

The CDR3 sequence: CASSLGSVHEQYF. For the CDR3, the DNA is TGTGCCAGCAGCTTAGGGTCAGTCCACGAGCAGTACTTC. This rearrangement joins TRBV28 to TRBJ2-5; D is unclear. The J call may be in error: the DNA end matches TRBJ2-7 better. CDR1 is MDHEN and CDR2 is SYDVKM in the germline V gene. There are 13 residues in the CDR3.

The chain uses TRBV9 and TRBJ1-2; 8 nucleotides agree with TRBD1. CDR1 and CDR2 (germline): SGDLS, YYNGEE. V shed 4 bases, J shed 4 bases, and the junction held 9 bases outside the gene matches. The CDR3 totals 15 residues. DNA for the CDR3: TGTGCCAGCAGCCCTGAAGGACAGGGCACCTATGGCTACACCTTC. Protein: CASSPEGQGTYGYTF.

This clonotype was observed a few times. V and J are TRBV11-1 and TRBJ2-2; 10 nucleotides agree with TRBD2. Germline V gene data show CDR1 as SGHAT and CDR2 as FQDESV (reference sequence). Trimming took 5 bases from V and 6 from J; bases not matched to a gene: 9. This CDR3 contains 16 residues. The CDR3 DNA sequence: TGTGCCAGCAGCCCAACTAGCGGGGCTCCCCCCGGGGAGCTGTTTTTT. This encodes CASSPTSGAPPGELFF.

The chain uses TRBV4-1 and TRBJ2-5; D assignment may be TRBD1 or TRBD2 (5 bases each). CDR3 length equals 15 residues. The V and J ends lost 4 bases and 1 base respectively, with 13 bases between them. CDR1 and CDR2 (germline): MGHRA, YSYEKL. The CDR3 spells CASSPSGLAQETQYF. The CDR3 DNA reads as TGCGCCAGCAGCCCATCGGGGCTAGCCCAAGAGACCCAGTACTTC.

The J gene is TRBJ2-5, the V gene TRBV14; 10 bases line up with TRBD1. The J call may be incorrect, as the DNA end agrees better with TRBJ2-1. CDR1 and CDR2 (germline): SGHDN, FVKESK. The CDR3 has 17 amino acids. Here the CDR3 DNA reads TGTGCCAGCAGCCAACTTTCGGGACAGGGGTCCTACAATGAGCAGTTCTTC. It encodes CASSQLSGQGSYNEQFF.

This rearrangement joins TRBV3-1 to TRBJ1-4; no clear D gene. This CDR3 comprises 15 residues. The V gene's germline CDR1 is LGHDT and CDR2 YNNKEL (reference sequence). V was cut by 4 bases and J by 5 bases, with 14 bases left in between. The CDR3 coding sequence is TGTGCCAGCAGCCTGGATTGGACGGGGAATGAAAAACTGTTTTTT. This sequence encodes CASSLDWTGNEKLFF.

V is TRBV10-2 and J is TRBJ1-2; TRBD1 is a possible D gene (5 bases). Germline CDR1 is WSHSY and CDR2 is SAAADI. The CDR3 is 11 amino acids. V lost 6 bases and J 6 bases, leaving 8 bases between the germline ends. This CDR3 reads CASRRGDGYTF. The CDR3, as DNA: TGCGCCAGCAGAAGAGGGGATGGCTACACCTTC.

This clonotype has just a few counts. The gene calls are TRBV6-2 or TRBV6-3 and TRBJ2-1; 8 nucleotides line up with TRBD2. Germline CDR1 is MNHEY and CDR2 is SVGEGT. The CDR3 is made up of 16 amino acids. Trimming removed 7 bases from V and 4 bases from J; junction bases left unmatched: 12. The CDR3: CASTPRGGRTYNEQFF. CDR3 bases: TGTGCCAGCACCCCTCGCGGGGGGCGAACTTACAATGAGCAGTTCTTC.

The chain uses TRBV9 and TRBJ2-1, with D hard to call. The V end lost 0 bases, the J end lost 2 bases, and 9 bases lay between the germline ends. The CDR3 totals 15 residues. Per germline, CDR1 SGDLS and CDR2 YYNGEE. The CDR3 DNA reads TGTGCCAGCAGCGTAGTCCCCGGGCCCTACAATGAGCAGTTCTTC. Translated: CASSVVPGPYNEQFF.

J is TRBJ1-5 and V is TRBV12-3 or TRBV12-4; D unclear. The CDR3 spans 14 residues. V was clipped by 6 bases and J by 1 base, with 10 bases between them. CDR3 in DNA: TGTGCCAGCAGCTTGAGTAGGAGCAATCAGCCCCAGCATTTT. It encodes CASSLSRSNQPQHF.

This clonotype came up a few times. The gene calls are TRBV10-3 and TRBJ2-7, with 8 positions matching TRBD1. V shed 6 bases and J 9 bases; nucleotides not matched to a gene: 16. The CDR3 consists of 15 residues. Germline V gene lookup returns CDR1 ENHRY and CDR2 SYGVKD. CDR3 DNA: TGTGCCATCAGCGGTGAGGGGACAGGTTTTCGGGGGCAGTACTTC. This sequence encodes CAISGEGTGFRGQYF.

This clonotype was seen only a few times. V gene TRBV12-3 or TRBV12-4 combines with J gene TRBJ1-1; D perhaps matches TRBD1 (6 bases). This CDR3 has 13 amino acids. With 7 bases removed from V and 6 bases from J, the gap between germline ends came to 15 bases. CDR3 coding DNA: TGTGCCAGCAACCCCAGGGGCAGAGCTGAAGCTTTCTTT. Translation: CASNPRGRAEAFF.

In this sample, this clonotype turned up once. The genes are TRBV7-9 and TRBJ1-1; 9 bases agree with TRBD1. The V gene end was trimmed by 3 bases and the J gene end by 3 bases; junction bases not matched to a gene: 8. CDR1 is SEHNR and CDR2 is FQNEAQ in the germline V gene (reference sequence). This CDR3 has 16 amino acids. The CDR3 sequence is CASSFPRTGADTEAFF. The CDR3 DNA is TGTGCCAGCAGCTTTCCCCGGACAGGGGCAGACACTGAAGCTTTCTTT.

This sequence joins TRBV6-5 and TRBJ2-5; D gene unclear. Per the germline V gene, CDR1 is MNHEY and CDR2 is SVGAGI. The CDR3 sequence is 14 residues long. The V end lost 2 bases, the J end lost 0 bases, and 7 bases lay between the germline ends. The DNA for the CDR3 is TGTGCCAGCAGTTACGGTGGCAACCAAGAGACCCAGTACTTC. Its translation: CASSYGGNQETQYF.

This clonotype was detected only a few times. The J gene is TRBJ2-3, the V gene TRBV5-4; unclear D gene. Per germline, CDR1 SGHNT and CDR2 YYREEE (reference sequence). The V end was cut by 7 bases, the J end by 0 bases, with 12 bases between. This CDR3 spans 14 amino acids. Here the CDR3 reads CASAPLPSTDTQYF. The CDR3 DNA sequence: TGTGCCAGCGCACCGCTCCCCAGCACAGATACGCAGTATTTT.

V is TRBV5-1 and J is TRBJ1-6, with D maybe TRBD1 (5 bases). In germline, CDR1 is SGHRS, CDR2 YFSETQ. The CDR3 has 15 amino acids. Between the trimmed V and J ends, which lost 5 bases and 6 bases, there was a span of 15 bases. The CDR3 spells CASRLVWGPNSPLHF. CDR3 nucleotide sequence: TGCGCCAGCAGACTCGTCTGGGGACCTAATTCACCCCTCCACTTT.

This clonotype turned up a few times. The V and J genes are TRBV15 and TRBJ2-1; 12 nucleotides align to TRBD2. V dropped 0 bases and J dropped 6; count of bases not matched to a gene: 6. Germline values: CDR1 LNHNV, CDR2 YYDKDF (reference sequence). This CDR3 is 17 amino acids long. The CDR3 loop reads CATSRDWMTSGSNEQFF. In DNA, the CDR3 is TGTGCCACCAGCAGAGATTGGATGACTAGCGGGAGCAATGAGCAGTTCTTC.

This chain links TRBV12-3 or TRBV12-4 with TRBJ2-2; 9 bases fit TRBD1. The CDR3 totals 15 residues. J gave up 4 bases and V 8 bases, and 8 bases lay outside the gene matches. Here the CDR3 DNA reads TGTGCCAGCCGGGGACAGGGAGTACCCACCGGGGAGCTGTTTTTT. It encodes CASRGQGVPTGELFF.

This clonotype turned up a few times. J is TRBJ1-5 and V is TRBV12-3 or TRBV12-4; 10 nucleotides agree with TRBD1. This CDR3 comprises 15 residues. V shed 6 bases and J 7 bases; nucleotides not matched to a gene: 9. The CDR3 DNA reads TGTGCCAGCAGCGAGTGGGACAGGGGAAAGCAGCCCCAGCATTTT. Amino acids: CASSEWDRGKQPQHF.

This chain uses TRBV6-6 with TRBJ2-5, with 7 bases matching TRBD2. The CDR3 is made up of 14 amino acids. CDR1 is MNHNY, CDR2 SVGAGI, per germline (reference sequence). V lost 11 bases to trimming and J lost 4 bases; unmatched junction nucleotides: 13. This chain's CDR3 is CAGTNGRTRETQYF. CDR3 nucleotides: TGTGCCGGCACCAACGGGAGGACGCGAGAGACCCAGTACTTC.

V and J are TRBV5-1 and TRBJ2-7, with TRBD2 as a possible D gene (5 bases). Germline V gives CDR1 SGHRS, CDR2 YFSETQ. The CDR3 is made up of 15 amino acids. The V end was cut by 0 bases, the J end by 1 base, with 11 bases between. Here the CDR3 reads CASSLVWGESYEQYF. The DNA of the CDR3 is TGCGCCAGCAGCTTGGTGTGGGGAGAGTCCTACGAGCAGTACTTC.